These 19 T cell receptor beta chains were sequenced from one sample in a study of CD8 T cells in ankylosing spondylitis. TCRdb recomputed calls from the 5' RACE reads with MiXCR, one row per CDR3 protein. The sample consists of about 150,000 distinct CDR3 sequences, roughly 31% of them appearing once. Sequenced material: synovial fluid, either unsorted or a sorted T cell fraction (not recorded which). All receptors derive from a male donor with ankylosing spondylitis.

This chain joins TRBV29-1 and TRBJ1-2, with D unresolved. V was pared by 1 base and J by 2 bases, with 8 bases between. Germline CDR1 is SQVTM and CDR2 is ANQGSEA. The CDR3 length is 13 residues. As DNA, the CDR3 is TGCAGCGTTGAAGGGGATTCGAACTATGGCTACACCTTC. Translated, it gives CSVEGDSNYGYTF.

This sequence joins TRBV27 and TRBJ1-2; TRBD1 aligns across 8 bases. The germline gives CDR1 MNHEY, CDR2 SMNVEV (reference sequence). CDR3 length: 14 residues. The J segment lost 3 bases and the V segment lost 5 bases, leaving 5 bases of the junction unmatched. The CDR3 loop is CASSTTTGDYGYTF. CDR3 in DNA: TGTGCCAGCAGTACCACGACAGGGGACTATGGCTACACCTTC.

This clonotype was seen a handful of times. Its ends do not fully match the called genes, so a read error is possible. The rearrangement uses TRBV29-1 and TRBJ2-7; 8 bases agree with TRBD1. Germline CDR1 and CDR2: SQVTM and ANQGSEA. This CDR3 has 11 amino acids. The CDR3 loop reads CSVGIDRGTDF. CDR3 coding DNA: TGCAGCGTGGGGATCGACAGGGGAACAGACTTC.

This clonotype has a handful of counts. V and J are TRBV6-1 and TRBJ2-2; 9 nucleotides agree with TRBD1. The CDR3 contains 16 residues. Per germline, CDR1 MNHNS and CDR2 SASEGT. Unmatched junction bases numbered 9, after V lost 6 bases and J lost 4 bases. CDR3 bases: TGTGCCAGCAGACTCTCCGGGACAGGGCCCACCGGGGAGCTGTTTTTT. This codes for CASRLSGTGPTGELFF.

Many counts were recorded for this clonotype. CDR3 bases: TGCGCCAGCAGCAGACAGGGGGCGGATTCACCCCTCCACTTT. This translates into CASSRQGADSPLHF. J is TRBJ1-6 and V is TRBV5-1; the match to TRBD1 covers 10 bases. J was trimmed by 8 bases and V by 4 bases; bases with no gene match: 3. CDR1 and CDR2 (germline): SGHRS, YFSETQ. CDR3 length: 14 residues.

The chain combines TRBV5-6 with TRBJ2-7; unclear D gene. The ends were cut back, 7 bases at V and 5 bases at J, with 19 bases in the middle. The length of the CDR3 is 14 residues. Germline values: CDR1 SGHDT, CDR2 YYEEEE. CDR3 coding DNA: TGTGCCAGCGGCACCCCGCCTGTATCCCACGAGCAGTACTTC. This translates into CASGTPPVSHEQYF.

CDR3 DNA sequence: TGCAGCGTTAAATCGCGCCAGAAAGAGACCCAGTACTTC. Translating gives CSVKSRQKETQYF. The genes are TRBV29-1 and TRBJ2-5; D remains ambiguous. Germline V lookup: CDR1 SQVTM, CDR2 ANQGSEA. V gave up 5 bases and J gave up 3 bases, with 13 bases separating them. This CDR3 has 13 amino acids.

This rearrangement joins TRBV20-1 to TRBJ2-7; TRBD1 is a possible D gene (6 bases). Trimming removed 4 bases at V and 4 bases at J, with 17 bases between. Per the germline V gene, CDR1 is DFQATT and CDR2 is SNEGSKA (reference sequence). This CDR3 is 14 amino acids long. The CDR3: CSATKTGLKYEQYF. The CDR3 nucleotides read TGCAGTGCTACTAAAACAGGGTTGAAGTACGAGCAGTACTTC.

In this sample, this clonotype turned up a few times. The chain joins TRBV2 to TRBJ1-1; D not certain. Germline V lookup: CDR1 SNHLY, CDR2 FYNNEI. The CDR3 has 15 amino acids. Trimming took 5 bases from V and 1 from J, leaving 14 bases between them. CDR3 sequence (DNA): TGTGCCAGCAGTCCTCCTGGGGTAGGGAACACTGAAGCTTTCTTT. It specifies CASSPPGVGNTEAFF.

This rearrangement joins TRBV12-3 or TRBV12-4 to TRBJ2-3; 8 bases line up with TRBD2. With V trimmed by 6 bases and J by 1 base, 3 bases remained unmatched. CDR3 size: 14 residues. The CDR3 nucleotides are TGTGCCAGCAGGCGGGGGGACCGCACAGATACGCAGTATTTT. This translates into CASRRGDRTDTQYF.

This clonotype was counted between two and nine times. The chain carries TRBV9 and TRBJ1-4; a possible D gene is TRBD1 (6 bases). The CDR3 is 14 residues long. Trimming cost V 4 bases and J 7 bases, with 14 bases left between them. Per the germline V gene, CDR1 is SGDLS and CDR2 is YYNGEE. The CDR3 loop reads CASSMGAAAEKLFF. The CDR3 DNA sequence: TGTGCCAGCAGCATGGGGGCCGCGGCTGAAAAACTGTTTTTT.

This clonotype was seen a handful of times. The J gene is TRBJ2-7, the V gene TRBV29-1, with 11 bases that match TRBD1. Germline CDR1 and CDR2: SQVTM and ANQGSEA. CDR3 length: 14 residues. Trimming took 6 bases from V and 1 from J; bases not matched to a gene: 5. In DNA, the CDR3 is TGCAGCGTACTCCGGGACAGGGGGTCCTACGAGCAGTACTTC. It translates to CSVLRDRGSYEQYF.

The genes are TRBV20-1 and TRBJ2-1; 10 bases map to TRBD2. Losses at the gene ends were 1 base for V and 7 bases for J; bases not matched to a gene: 7. The germline CDR1 and CDR2 sequences are DFQATT and SNEGSKA (reference sequence). The CDR3 contains 15 residues. The CDR3 here is CSARVASGSDNEQFF. The CDR3 nucleotides are TGCAGTGCTAGAGTAGCTAGCGGGAGCGATAATGAGCAGTTCTTC.

This clonotype appeared many times. The V gene is TRBV7-2, the J gene TRBJ2-7; D is uncertain. Trimming cost V 2 bases and J 1 base, with 12 bases left between them. Germline CDR1 and CDR2: SGHTA and FQGNSA. This CDR3 contains 15 residues. CDR3 loop: CASSLIAGYSYEQYF. The CDR3 DNA reads TGTGCCAGCAGCTTAATCGCAGGTTATTCCTACGAGCAGTACTTC.

Details on this clonotype: One end of the junction does not line up with germline, which may come from a read error. V gene TRBV7-9 combines with J gene TRBJ2-7; 11 nucleotides match TRBD1. Germline V gives CDR1 SEHNR, CDR2 FQNEAQ (reference sequence). The CDR3 is 15 residues long. CDR3 region: CASSRGDRGTYEQYF. The CDR3 bases are TGTGCCAGCAGCCGAGGGGACAGGGGGACCTATGAGCAGTACTTC.

This clonotype was observed a few times. The CDR3 reads CASSFDPGGSYEQYF. The CDR3 DNA reads TGTGCCAGCAGCTTCGATCCGGGGGGTTCCTACGAGCAGTACTTC. This sequence joins TRBV11-2 and TRBJ2-7; TRBD2 agrees at 7 bases. V lost 3 bases and J lost 1; bases outside the gene matches: 6. Looked up from germline, CDR1 is SGHAT and CDR2 is FQNNGV. This CDR3 spans 15 amino acids.

V usage is TRBV18 and J usage is TRBJ1-1, with no clear D. This CDR3 has 11 residues. Trimming pared 2 bases from V and 3 bases from J, leaving 1 base between. CDR1 and CDR2 from the germline V gene are KGHSH and LQKENI. The CDR3 protein is CASSPDTEAFF. CDR3 coding DNA: TGTGCCAGCTCACCAGACACTGAAGCTTTCTTT.

The rearrangement joins TRBV12-3 or TRBV12-4 to TRBJ1-2; D possibly corresponds to TRBD1 (6 bases). The CDR3 covers 15 residues. V lost 3 bases and J lost 1, with 12 bases in between. The CDR3 here is CASSFRDRINYGYTF. CDR3 sequence (DNA): TGTGCCAGCAGTTTTCGAGACAGGATTAACTATGGCTACACCTTC.

The chain links TRBV6-5 to TRBJ2-2; 12 positions agree with TRBD2. Germline V gives CDR1 MNHEY, CDR2 SVGAGI. The CDR3 is made up of 17 amino acids. Trimming removed 2 bases from V and 4 bases from J; junction bases left unmatched: 5. The DNA of the CDR3 is TGTGCCAGCAGTTACCCCACTAGCGGGAGGCCCACCGGGGAGCTGTTTTTT. This encodes CASSYPTSGRPTGELFF.